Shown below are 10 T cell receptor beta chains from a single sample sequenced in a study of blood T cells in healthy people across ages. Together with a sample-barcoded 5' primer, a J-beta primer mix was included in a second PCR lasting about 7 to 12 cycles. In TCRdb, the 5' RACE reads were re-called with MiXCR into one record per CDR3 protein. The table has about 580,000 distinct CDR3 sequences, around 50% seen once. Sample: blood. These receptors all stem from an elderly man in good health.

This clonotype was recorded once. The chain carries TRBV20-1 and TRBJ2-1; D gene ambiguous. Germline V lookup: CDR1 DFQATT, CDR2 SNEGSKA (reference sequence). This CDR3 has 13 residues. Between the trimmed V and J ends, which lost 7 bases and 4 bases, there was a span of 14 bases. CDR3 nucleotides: TGCAGTGGTCACCGGAATGGGTACAATGAGCAGTTCTTC. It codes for CSGHRNGYNEQFF.

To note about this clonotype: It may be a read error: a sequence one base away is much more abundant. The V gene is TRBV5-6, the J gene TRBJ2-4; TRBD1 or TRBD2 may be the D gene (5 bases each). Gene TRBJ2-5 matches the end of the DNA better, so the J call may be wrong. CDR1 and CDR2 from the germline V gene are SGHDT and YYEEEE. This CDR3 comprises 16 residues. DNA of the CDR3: TGTGCCAGCAGCTCCAAACCGGGACCAGCAAGAGAGACCCAGTACTTC. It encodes CASSSKPGPARETQYF.

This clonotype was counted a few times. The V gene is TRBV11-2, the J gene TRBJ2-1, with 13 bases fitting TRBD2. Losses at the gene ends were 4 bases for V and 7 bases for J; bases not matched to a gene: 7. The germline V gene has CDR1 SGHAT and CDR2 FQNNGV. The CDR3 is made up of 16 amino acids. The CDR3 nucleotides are TGTGCCAGCAGCTCCTGGACTAGCGGGAGTCTGAATGAGCAGTTCTTC. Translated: CASSSWTSGSLNEQFF.

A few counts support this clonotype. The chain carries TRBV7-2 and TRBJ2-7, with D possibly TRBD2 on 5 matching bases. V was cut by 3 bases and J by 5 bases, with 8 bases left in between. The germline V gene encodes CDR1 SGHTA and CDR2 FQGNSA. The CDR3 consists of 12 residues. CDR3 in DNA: TGTGCCAGCAGCTTTGCCGGGGACGAGCAGTACTTC. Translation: CASSFAGDEQYF.

The CDR3 nucleotides read TGTGCCATACAGGGGGCTTTCTTT. This encodes CAIQGAFF. The V call is TRBV10-3, the J call TRBJ1-1, with TRBD1 matching over 7 bases. Germline CDR1 is ENHRY and CDR2 is SYGVKD. V lost 9 bases to trimming and J lost 11 bases; unmatched junction nucleotides: 0. CDR3 size: 8 residues.

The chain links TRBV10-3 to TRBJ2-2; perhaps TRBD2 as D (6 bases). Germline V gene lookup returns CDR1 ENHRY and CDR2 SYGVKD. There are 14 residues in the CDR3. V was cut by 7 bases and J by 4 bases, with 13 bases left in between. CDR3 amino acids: CAITWQEGTGELFF. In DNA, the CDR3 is TGTGCCATCACGTGGCAGGAGGGCACCGGGGAGCTGTTTTTT.

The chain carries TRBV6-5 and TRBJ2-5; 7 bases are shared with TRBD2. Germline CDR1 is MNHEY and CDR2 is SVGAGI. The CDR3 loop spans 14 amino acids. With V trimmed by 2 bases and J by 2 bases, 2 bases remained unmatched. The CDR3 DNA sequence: TGTGCCAGCAGTTACGCGGGGGTACAAGAGACCCAGTACTTC. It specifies CASSYAGVQETQYF.

CDR3 loop: CASSLVGTFYGYTF. The CDR3 nucleotides are TGTGCCAGCAGCTTAGTTGGGACCTTCTATGGCTACACCTTC. The chain carries TRBV7-2 and TRBJ1-2; a possible D gene is TRBD1 (5 bases). CDR3 size: 14 residues. CDR1 and CDR2 (germline): SGHTA, FQGNSA. V lost 1 base and J lost 4, with 10 bases in between. The full variable domain, rest sourced from reference TRBV7-2 and TRBJ1-2, is GAGVSQSPSNKVTEKGKDVELRCDPISGHTALYWYRQSLGQGLEFLIYFQGNSAPDKSGLPSDRFSAERTGGSVSTLTIQRTQQEDSAVYLCASSLVGTFYGYTFGSGTRLTVV.

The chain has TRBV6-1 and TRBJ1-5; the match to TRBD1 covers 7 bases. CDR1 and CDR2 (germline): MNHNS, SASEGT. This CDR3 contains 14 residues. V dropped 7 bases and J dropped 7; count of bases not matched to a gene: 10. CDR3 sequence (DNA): TGTGCCAGCACCCCACAGGGGTCGGGGCAGCCCCAGCATTTT. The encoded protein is CASTPQGSGQPQHF.

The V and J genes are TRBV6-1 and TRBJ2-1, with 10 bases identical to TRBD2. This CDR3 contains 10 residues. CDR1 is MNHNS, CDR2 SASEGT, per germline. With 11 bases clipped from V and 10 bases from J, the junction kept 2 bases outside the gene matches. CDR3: CAGGLAEQFF. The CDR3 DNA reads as TGTGCCGGGGGACTAGCGGAGCAGTTCTTC.